What follows describes a single T cell receptor (beta chain). This clonotype has only a few counts. Its recognized antigen is unknown. No base qualities exist here, and no much larger clone lies one base off it. This sample was included in a study of molecular identifiers for immune sequencing clone quantification (dated by TCRdb to the late 2010s). A note on the overall study: For a replicate experiment, RNA from roughly 20,000 or 100,000 naive CD8 T cells was divided into five aliquots, and four of the five aliquots were sequenced. CD8 T cells were used in a methods study to benchmark molecular-identifier clustering-based TCR repertoire sequencing (MIDCIRS) and TCR RNA copy counting. Overall study results and their limits: Spiked-in Jurkat TCR RNA (10 copies' worth), which is not part of the donor repertoire, was contained in the naive libraries. Even against a background of around 950,000 naive CD8 T cells, spiked-in Jurkat TCR RNA amounting to a single cell's worth was reported to be detectable. The sizes of highly expanded clones could end up underestimated when identical TCR molecules share a barcode. When barcode sub-clustering was not used, chimeric consensus sequences inflated TCR diversity, with chimeras reaching as high as 47%. About 3 recovered TCR RNA copies per cell were obtained by modeling, versus roughly 9.1 by digital PCR, implying a capture efficiency of 30% to 35%. Clones above 20 RNA copies held over 97% of molecules in CMV-specific effector cells but under 1% in naive cells.

Naive CD8 T cell libraries were made from 20,000 to 1,000,000 sorted cells using 10%, 30% or 50% of purified RNA. Naive CD8 T cells were FACS-sorted as CD8+CD4-CCR7+CD45RA+ on a BD FACSAria II into RLT Plus buffer. Roughly ten TCR copies' worth of Jurkat RNA were spiked into about 19,000-1,100,000 naive CD8 T cell samples to test detection sensitivity. Enrichment of CD8 T cells was done with RosetteSep CD8+ T Cell Enrichment Cocktail plus Ficoll-Paque, and ACK red cell lysis came afterward. Library preparation employed PCR. Sequencing instrument: Illumina HiSeq 4000. Bulk TCR libraries were prepared as previously described, using TCR primers listed in Table S5. Purification of total RNA was performed with the Qiagen AllPrep DNA/RNA kit. Before analysis, reads from multiple sequencing runs of one library were combined. The authors processed their data as follows. Reads were retained only if the reads had an exact TCR constant sequence, and the retained reads were trimmed to 150 nt and grouped according to their 12-nt molecular barcodes. Within each barcode group, reads were sub-clustered at a 15% Levenshtein threshold, and quality-weighted consensus sequences were built per RNA molecule. Non-functional sequences were filtered out, along with any lower-count sequence sitting one edit away from another sequence. Barcode sub-clusters with fewer than 20% of the maximum read count were removed, based on fitting two negative binomial distributions. Using fastp at Q25 and MiXCR, TCRdb reprocessed the public reads and kept productive beta chains. Entries that share a CDR3 protein sequence are merged under the most common genes and DNA. The V and J calls come from TCRdb's annotation, not from the publication. This sample comprises 600,000 to 650,000 distinct CDR3 sequences, approximately 20% of them detected only once. Of the sample, 0.85% falls within the top ten clones.

From the germline V gene (reference sequence), CDR1 is MNHEY and CDR2 is SMNVEV. The junction carries 13 bases between V and J, which are trimmed by 4 bases and 0 bases respectively. Taken from cysteine to phenylalanine, the CDR3 has 16 residues. Of the read, only the CDR3 DNA is kept; its 48 bases are in frame from base 1. This clonotype originated in a human donor in good health. Some libraries in this study had Jurkat cell RNA spiked in. The chain was built from TRBV27 and TRBJ1-5; TRBD1 is a weak D gene call, 6 bases matching. The specimen sequenced was naive CD8+ T cells from blood, with Jurkat cell RNA spiked in. The meaning of the sample's cell subset or site label: FACS-sorted CD8+CD4-CCR7+CD45RA+ naive T cells. The nucleotide sequence is given as TGTGCCAGCAGTTCCATTCCAGGGGCTAGCAATCAGCCCCAGCATTTT. Translated, it gives CASSSIPGASNQPQHF.